This TCR beta chain was captured by sequencing in a study of beta chain features in type 1 diabetes (dated 2018 in TCRdb). Notes on the research overall: Patients and healthy donors did not differ in mean age, gender distribution, total cell number or subset yield. In the study, recently diagnosed type 1 diabetes patients and matched healthy donors were compared on the TCRB repertoires of their sorted circulating CD4+ T cell subsets. A total of some 100,000,000 sorted cells were examined across all samples, and the number of cells per subset was strongly correlated with RNA yield. Regulatory and stem cell-like memory subsets were obtained from only 8 patients and about 8 healthy donors, while naive and central memory subsets were obtained from all 30 or so donors.

Germline trimming amounts to 4 bases on V and 7 bases on J, with 7 as the count of junction bases outside the gene matches. According to the germline V gene, CDR1 reads ENHRY and CDR2 reads SYGVKD. From cysteine to phenylalanine, the CDR3 is 13 amino acids long. The only DNA kept is the CDR3, 39 bases in frame from the first base. Each donor gave one peripheral blood draw, roughly 120 mL on average, collected into heparinised tubes. Using a panel that included CD45RO, CCR7, CD25, CD127, CD95 and CD27, naive, central memory, regulatory and stem cell-like memory CD4+ T cells were sorted on a BD FACSAria II. Every sorted population had a purity above 95%. PBMCs were isolated immediately by Lymphoprep density gradient centrifugation and stained directly without culture. To minimize batch effects, samples were stained and sorted in pairs, one healthy donor with one patient per experiment. The entire amount of isolated RNA was reverse transcribed using the High Capacity cDNA Reverse Transcription Kit, so the sequenced TCRB transcripts were expressed ones. Naive, central memory and regulatory T cell samples underwent deep immunoSEQ sequencing, averaging approximately 3.3 million total reads per sample. Sorted cells were lysed in RLT buffer, and RNA was extracted using DNase-treated RNeasy Micro or Mini kits according to cell number. Each cell subset was processed on its own to prevent cross-contamination, while patient and healthy donor samples were processed together. TCRB sequences were amplified from cDNA with the immunoSEQ multiplex PCR, producing 87-bp fragments spanning the CDR3 region. Sequencing of the amplicons was performed on the Illumina HiSeq platform. The paper's data handling went like this. Synthetic template baselines were used to correct PCR bias computationally, reads within Hamming distance 2 were collapsed together, and singletons that could not be merged were discarded. By aligning reads against IMGT, V, D and J genes, CDR3 length, and insertions or deletions at six rearrangement sites were assigned. Within each subset, clonotype counts were normalized to the number of sorted cells before true diversity and Gini coefficients were calculated with the tcR R package. The overlap coefficient, calculated on TCRB nucleotide sequences, was used to measure repertoire sharing. Out-of-frame TCRB sequences from naive cells were analyzed as a proxy for the pre-selection repertoire. TCRdb took over this immuneACCESS table, retaining in-frame rearrangements with V and J assigned. Such tables are incomplete; in checked studies, under half of the missing clones stem from an unresolved V gene, and the remainder is unexplained. That table supplies the V and J calls and clone size; D and trimming were determined from the DNA. Within this sample are more than 300,000 clones, with over 13% of them counted one time only. The ten largest clones take up approximately 0.019% of the sample.

As regards this clone: The antigen it binds to is not known. Qualities for individual bases were not recorded, and no much larger clone is one base off.

Study-level results and caveats: Because small numbers of individuals were included in the HLA sub-analyses, any influence of HLA type on TCRB rearrangement was left unresolved. Naive, central memory and regulatory TCRB repertoires appeared to be more alike among patients than among healthy donors. Because cDNA was sequenced instead of genomic DNA, activated cells with high expression could be over-represented, although the groups did not differ in activation or CD3 levels. Fewer insertions and more nucleotide deletions at VDJ recombination sites were observed in patients with type 1 diabetes, implying thymic rearrangement abnormalities. A moderate but significant shortening of TCRB CDR3 length was observed in type 1 diabetes patients in all four CD4+ subsets. Shorter templates might be favored by PCR, yet because patient and control samples were amplified and corrected together, any such skew would affect both groups equally.

Sequenced sample: naive CD4+ T cells from blood. Interpreted using the paper, the cell subset or site label stands for: true naive CD4+ T cells. The TCR was taken from a woman in her late teens or twenties in good health. Recombination linked TRBV10-3 to TRBJ2-7, and 7 junctional nucleotides match TRBD1. The CDR3 sequence is CAISGTGGSEQYF. The DNA reads as follows: TGTGCCATCAGTGGGACAGGTGGCTCTGAGCAGTACTTC.